This is a list of T cell receptor beta chains from one sample in a study of T cells in Graves' hyperthyroidism and ophthalmopathy. TCRdb reprocessed the multiplex PCR reads with MiXCR, giving one entry per CDR3 protein. The sample yields about 200,000 distinct CDR3 sequences, 18% seen once. Sample: blood. The receptors were gathered from a middle-aged man with Graves' hyperthyroidism. CDR3s include the opening cysteine and the closing phenylalanine or tryptophan. The D gene is left open where the match is weak. Size is stated for part of the rows, as once, few or many counts, or as a class when the clone is expanded.

d_call,j_call,v_call,clone_size,cdr3_nt,cdr3_aa
NA,TRBJ1-1,TRBV2,many,TGTGCCAGCAGTCAGCCTGGTACTGAAGCTTTCTTT,CASSQPGTEAFF
NA,TRBJ1-1,TRBV24-1,many,TGTGCCACCAGTGCTATAGATGGGTCTGAAGCTTTCTTT,CATSAIDGSEAFF
TRBD2,TRBJ2-3,TRBV24-1,NA,TGTGCCACCAGTGATTTCCGACTAGCGGGGGGGCAAGATACGCAGTATTTT,CATSDFRLAGGQDTQYF
NA,TRBJ1-1,TRBV6-2/TRBV6-3,many,TGTGCCAGCAGTTACGTGGCAGGGAGTCTGATGAACACTGAAGCTTTCTTT,CASSYVAGSLMNTEAFF
NA,TRBJ2-2,TRBV9,NA,TGTGCCAGCAGCGGGTGGGACACCGGGGAGCTGTTTTTT,CASSGWDTGELFF
NA,TRBJ1-1,TRBV2,many,TGTGCCAGAGGCCCAGGAGCGGGGCAGAACACTGAAGCTTTCTTT,CARGPGAGQNTEAFF
NA,TRBJ2-1,TRBV4-3,NA,TGCGCCAGCAGCCAAGAGGGTCGGCAGGGTTGGGTAGATGAGCAGTTCTTC,CASSQEGRQGWVDEQFF
TRBD1,TRBJ1-1,TRBV4-1,NA,TGCGCCAGCAGCCACCCGGGACAGGGGGCATTAGGCACTGAAGCTTTCTTT,CASSHPGQGALGTEAFF
NA,TRBJ1-5,TRBV28,many,TGTGCCAGCAGGTACTCAGGGTTCTATAGCAATCAGCCCCAGCATTTT,CASRYSGFYSNQPQHF
TRBD1,TRBJ2-2,TRBV7-9,many,TGTGCCAGCAGCTCGGGACAGAGGAACACCGGGGAGCTGTTTTTT,CASSSGQRNTGELFF
NA,TRBJ1-6,TRBV20-1,many,TGCAGTGCCCGGGGACTTAATTCACCCCTCCACTTT,CSARGLNSPLHF
TRBD2,TRBJ2-5,TRBV7-6,many,TGTGCCAGCAGCTCTAGCGGGGGGGGAGAGACCCAGTACTTC,CASSSSGGGETQYF
NA,TRBJ2-5,TRBV5-6,NA,TGTGCCAGCAGCTTGGCAGCGATTGGAGAGACCCAGTACTTC,CASSLAAIGETQYF
TRBD1,TRBJ2-7,TRBV27,many,TGTGCCAGCAGTTCTGACAGGGGGGGGTACGAGCAGTACTTC,CASSSDRGGYEQYF
NA,TRBJ1-6,TRBV2,many,TGTGCCAGCAGTGAGCATTTGGCACCCCTCCACTTT,CASSEHLAPLHF
TRBD2,TRBJ2-1,TRBV12-3/TRBV12-4,many,TGTGCCAGCGGATCAGGACTAGAACCAATGGATGAGCAGTTCTTC,CASGSGLEPMDEQFF
NA,TRBJ2-5,TRBV20-1,many,TGCAGTGCTAGAGGGCCCGCGGAGACCCAGTACTTC,CSARGPAETQYF
TRBD2,TRBJ2-5,TRBV6-1,NA,TGTGCCAGCAGTCCCCGTGGTAGCGGGGGGGAGGAGACCCAGTACTTC,CASSPRGSGGEETQYF
NA,TRBJ2-5,TRBV12-3/TRBV12-4,NA,TGTGCCAGCAGTGACGACTCCCCGTCCCAGTACTTC,CASSDDSPSQYF
NA,TRBJ2-1,TRBV27,many,TGTGCCAGCAGTTCCGGGCGAGGGGGGGAGCAGTTCTTC,CASSSGRGGEQFF
NA,TRBJ2-1,TRBV4-3,NA,TGCGCCAGCAGCCAAGATTTCACGGAGAACGAGCAGTTCTTC,CASSQDFTENEQFF
TRBD1,TRBJ2-2,TRBV6-1,few,TGTGCCAGCAGATTCCACAGGGGGAGAACCGGGGAGCTGTTTTTT,CASRFHRGRTGELFF
TRBD2,TRBJ2-2,TRBV5-5,many,TGTGCCAGCAGCACAGCGGGGCCCACCGGGGAGCTGTTTTTT,CASSTAGPTGELFF
TRBD1,TRBJ2-4,TRBV12-3/TRBV12-4,NA,TGTGCCAGCAGTGAGGACAGGGGGGGGACTACTGCCAAAAACATTCAGTACTTC,CASSEDRGGTTAKNIQYF
TRBD2,TRBJ2-5,TRBV5-1,NA,TGCGCCAGCAGCCCACTAGCGGGGGGGCCCTCGGAGACCCAGTACTTC,CASSPLAGGPSETQYF
TRBD2,TRBJ2-2,TRBV12-3/TRBV12-4,many,TGTGCCAGCAGTTCGTCAGGGTGGGAGGGGAACACCGGGGAGCTGTTTTTT,CASSSSGWEGNTGELFF
NA,TRBJ2-5,TRBV3-1,many,TGTGCCAGCAGCCAAGATAGAACCGATTCGGAGACCCAGTACTTC,CASSQDRTDSETQYF
NA,TRBJ1-2,TRBV27,many,TGTGCCAGCAGTTCGGACTCCAGGCCGGGCTACACCTTC,CASSSDSRPGYTF
NA,TRBJ2-7,TRBV12-3/TRBV12-4,many,TGTGCCAGCAGCTTAGGCGGGGACTCCTACGAGCAGTACTTC,CASSLGGDSYEQYF
NA,TRBJ2-1,TRBV7-8,NA,TGTGCCAGCAGCCTGACCAGCCGCAATGAGCAGTTCTTC,CASSLTSRNEQFF
NA,TRBJ1-1,TRBV20-1,many,TGCAGTGCGGGCTATGGGGGGGGCACTGAAGCTTTCTTT,CSAGYGGGTEAFF
TRBD1,TRBJ2-5,TRBV10-3,many,TGTGCCATCAGGGAGGACAGGAACAAACATAGACGTGGAGAGACCCAGTACTTC,CAIREDRNKHRRGETQYF
NA,TRBJ1-6,TRBV4-1,NA,TGCGCCAGCAGCCAGGCCCTTGGTTCACCCCTCCACTTT,CASSQALGSPLHF
NA,TRBJ2-5,TRBV15,NA,TGTGCCACCAGCAGAGATGGAGCGAGGACGGACCAAGAGACCCAGTACTTC,CATSRDGARTDQETQYF
TRBD2,TRBJ2-2,TRBV6-2/TRBV6-3,many,TGTGCCAGCTCAGCGGGGACGAACACCGGGGAGCTGTTTTTT,CASSAGTNTGELFF
TRBD2,TRBJ2-2,TRBV19,NA,TGTGCCAGTAAATCCCACTCGTCCCCGCGGGGGGGCACCGGGGAGCTGTTTTTT,CASKSHSSPRGGTGELFF
TRBD2,TRBJ2-7,TRBV12-3/TRBV12-4,many,TGTGCCAGCCGGGAGGGGGTCCGTTCATCCTACGAGCAGTACTTC,CASREGVRSSYEQYF
NA,TRBJ1-3,TRBV5-1,many,TGCGCCAGCAGCTCCGGACCGGGTTACTCTGGAAACACCATATATTTT,CASSSGPGYSGNTIYF
NA,TRBJ2-1,TRBV20-1,many,TGCAGTGCTAGCTTCGGGGGCCTCGATGAGCAGTTCTTC,CSASFGGLDEQFF
NA,TRBJ1-5,TRBV5-5,NA,TGTGCCAGCAGCTACCAGTTAGGGTTCGATCAGCCCCAGCATTTT,CASSYQLGFDQPQHF
TRBD1,TRBJ2-3,TRBV30,few,TGTGCCTGGAGTTTTCGACAGGGGGCTGGAGATACGCAGTATTTT,CAWSFRQGAGDTQYF
TRBD1,TRBJ2-7,TRBV4-2,NA,TGTGCCAGCAGCCACACCCGGACAGGGGAAAACGAGCAGTACTTC,CASSHTRTGENEQYF
NA,TRBJ1-4,TRBV6-1,many,TGTGCCAGCAGTGAATGGTCGCCGGGGAGCCCTTATGAAAAACTGTTTTTT,CASSEWSPGSPYEKLFF
TRBD2,TRBJ2-5,TRBV11-2,many,TGTGCCAGCGCACGCTCGGTTAGCGGGCAAGAGACCCAGTACTTC,CASARSVSGQETQYF
NA,TRBJ2-5,TRBV7-3,many,TGTGCCAGCAGCTTGGCAGGGGCACAAGAGACCCAGTACTTC,CASSLAGAQETQYF